This entry lists 21 T cell receptor beta chains sequenced from one sample in a study of T and B cells in COVID-19 patients. Each TRB amplification used roughly 220-550 ng of genomic DNA from blood. BIOMED2 TRB-A/B primer pools were used in multiplex TRB PCR. TCRdb ran MiXCR on the multiplex PCR reads and lists one entry per CDR3 protein. The repertoire holds more than 20,000 distinct CDR3 sequences, approximately 32% seen once, with more than 1.5% in the top ten. Input material: blood. The receptors originated from a human donor who had recovered from COVID-19.

About this clonotype itself: An end of the junction differs from the germline gene, which may be a read error. The V call is TRBV6-5, the J call TRBJ2-7; D may correspond to TRBD1 or TRBD2 (6 bases each). The CDR3 is made up of 15 amino acids. Germline V gene sequence: CDR1 MNHEY, CDR2 SVGAGI. CDR3 amino acids: CATSAAQGRIGEQYF. The CDR3 nucleotides read TGTGCCACCAGTGCCGCCCAGGGGAGGATCGGCGAGCAGTACTTC.

The chain combines TRBV29-1 with TRBJ2-5; no firm D call. There are 12 residues in the CDR3. V was pared by 7 bases and J by 7 bases, with 16 bases between. Per germline, CDR1 SQVTM and CDR2 ANQGSEA. The CDR3 region is CSAEAGAWTQYF. CDR3 bases: TGCAGCGCCGAGGCAGGAGCATGGACCCAGTACTTC.

By share, this clonotype counts as medium-sized. The rearrangement joins TRBV19 to TRBJ2-5, with unresolved D. This CDR3 is built from 12 residues. Germline V gene data show CDR1 as LNHDA and CDR2 as SQIVND (reference sequence). Trimming removed 2 bases from V and 4 bases from J, with 5 bases in between. The CDR3 sequence is CASSIHGETQYF. The CDR3 region has the DNA TGTGCCAGTAGTATACACGGAGAGACCCAGTACTTC.

This clonotype appeared a single time. This sequence may be a read error, since a much larger clone differs from it by one base. This rearrangement joins TRBV27 to TRBJ2-3; 8 positions match TRBD1. The length of the CDR3 is 15 residues. V gave up 5 bases and J gave up 4 bases; unmatched junction bases: 8. Germline CDR1 is MNHEY and CDR2 is SMNVEV (reference sequence). CDR3 sequence (DNA): TGTGCCAGCAGTCCCGTGGCAGGGGGCGCAGATACGCAGTATTTT. Its protein product is CASSPVAGGADTQYF.

This clonotype turned up a few times. The V and J genes are TRBV5-1 and TRBJ2-3; no definite D call. This CDR3 spans 15 amino acids. CDR1 and CDR2 (germline): SGHRS, YFSETQ. With 4 bases removed from V and 2 bases from J, the gap between germline ends came to 14 bases. The DNA of the CDR3 is TGCGCCAGCAGCCCCTACGGCCTTTCCACAGATACGCAGTATTTT. Protein product: CASSPYGLSTDTQYF.

The CDR3 protein is CASSYGTGVGNEQFF. CDR3 DNA sequence: TGTGCCAGCAGTTACGGGACAGGTGTGGGCAATGAGCAGTTCTTC. V usage is TRBV6-6 and J usage is TRBJ2-1; 8 nucleotides line up with TRBD1. With 2 bases clipped from V and 6 bases from J, the junction kept 6 bases outside the gene matches. In germline, CDR1 is MNHNY, CDR2 SVGAGI (reference sequence). The CDR3 consists of 15 residues.

The chain joins TRBV5-6 to TRBJ1-2; 7 bases fit TRBD1. The CDR3 is made up of 16 amino acids. The ends lost 4 bases at V and 6 bases at J; junction bases unmatched: 15. From germline, CDR1 is SGHDT and CDR2 YYEEEE. The CDR3 DNA is TGTGCCAGCAGCCCTGGAGTAGGGGGCCGCATCCATGGCTACACCTTC. Protein: CASSPGVGGRIHGYTF. Based on the CDR3 plus reference TRBV5-6 and TRBJ1-2, the full variable domain is DAGVTQSPTHLIKTRGQQVTLRCSPKSGHDTVSWYQQALGQGPQFIFQYYEEEERQRGNFPDRFSGHQFPNYSSELNVNALLLGDSALYLCASSPGVGGRIHGYTFGSGTRLTVV.

A few counts support this clonotype. The chain is built from TRBV5-6 and TRBJ1-1; D unclear. Trimming pared 4 bases from V and 4 bases from J, leaving 14 bases between. The germline CDR1 and CDR2 sequences are SGHDT and YYEEEE. There are 14 residues in the CDR3. The CDR3 reads CASSPKARVTEAFF. The CDR3 DNA reads as TGTGCCAGCAGCCCGAAAGCACGGGTCACTGAAGCTTTCTTT.

The chain uses TRBV6-5 and TRBJ2-7; TRBD2 matches 9 bases. V gave up 5 bases and J gave up 3 bases; unmatched junction bases: 5. Germline CDR1 MNHEY, CDR2 SVGAGI. There are 14 residues in the CDR3. CDR3: CASSNLAGSYEQYF. In DNA form, the CDR3 reads TGTGCCAGCAGTAACCTAGCGGGGAGCTACGAGCAGTACTTC.

V and J are TRBV24-1 and TRBJ2-1; D is tentatively TRBD1 or TRBD2 (5 bases each). Germline V gene sequence: CDR1 KGHDR, CDR2 SFDVKD. The CDR3 contains 14 residues. Trimming removed 5 bases at V and 4 bases at J, with 11 bases between. CDR3 sequence reads: CATSAGRLYNEQFF. The DNA for the CDR3 is TGTGCCACCAGTGCGGGACGGTTGTACAATGAGCAGTTCTTC.

The chain recombines TRBV6-2 or TRBV6-3 with TRBJ2-3; possibly TRBD2 for D (6 bases). The CDR3 covers 16 residues. Germline V CDR1 and CDR2: MNHEY, SVGEGT. V was shortened by 0 bases and J by 3 bases, with 13 bases between the two germline ends. The CDR3 reads CASSYSGTGRTDTQYF. The DNA of the CDR3 is TGTGCCAGCAGTTACTCGGGTACGGGGAGGACAGATACGCAGTATTTT.

Comments on this clonotype: One end of the junction varies from germline; a read error may be responsible. This sequence joins TRBV6-1 and TRBJ1-1, with D hard to call. CDR1 and CDR2 from the germline V gene are MNHNS and SASEGT. The CDR3 loop spans 10 amino acids. DNA of the CDR3: TGTGGCAGCAGTGAGGAACAAGCTTTCTTT. Amino acid sequence: CGSSEEQAFF.

V usage is TRBV28 and J usage is TRBJ2-2, with D perhaps TRBD2 (5 bases). The germline CDR1 and CDR2 sequences are MDHEN and SYDVKM. V was clipped by 5 bases and J by 7 bases, with 20 bases between them. The CDR3 contains 16 residues. CDR3 coding DNA: TGTGCCAGCAGTCTCCTCGTTCTAGCTTCGAACGGGGAGCTGTTTTTT. Residues: CASSLLVLASNGELFF.

The sample holds a few counts of this clonotype. The chain has TRBV6-6 and TRBJ2-7; the match to TRBD2 covers 9 bases. Germline values: CDR1 MNHNY, CDR2 SVGAGI (reference sequence). V trimming: 2 bases; J trimming: 5 bases; junction bases outside the gene matches: 10. The CDR3 consists of 16 residues. The CDR3 reads CASSYPDLAGVNEQYF. CDR3 DNA sequence: TGTGCCAGCAGTTACCCCGACTTAGCGGGAGTGAACGAGCAGTACTTC.

This clonotype was seen repeatedly, ten times or more. The V call is TRBV13, the J call TRBJ2-7; 11 nucleotides align to TRBD2. The CDR3 is 14 residues long. Unmatched junction bases numbered 5, after V lost 5 bases and J lost 5 bases. Germline V lookup: CDR1 PRHDT, CDR2 FYEKMQ (reference sequence). CDR3: CASSVAGGWDEQYF. CDR3 in DNA: TGTGCCAGCAGCGTAGCGGGAGGGTGGGACGAGCAGTACTTC.

This chain joins TRBV10-3 and TRBJ1-4, with 7 bases lining up with TRBD1. The CDR3 covers 16 residues. Germline CDR1 and CDR2: ENHRY and SYGVKD. Trimming took 0 bases from V and 5 from J; bases not matched to a gene: 6. This CDR3 reads CAISESMGQKNEKLFF. The CDR3, as DNA: TGTGCCATCAGTGAGTCAATGGGACAGAAGAATGAAAAACTGTTTTTT.

The gene calls are TRBV6-2 or TRBV6-3 and TRBJ1-1; D gene ambiguous. The CDR3 runs 13 residues. Between the trimmed V and J ends, which lost 2 bases and 4 bases, there was a span of 8 bases. Germline loops: CDR1 MNHEY, CDR2 SVGEGT. The CDR3 coding sequence is TGTGCCAGCAGTTACAAGCAGCTCACTGAAGCTTTCTTT. Its translation: CASSYKQLTEAFF.

DNA for the CDR3: TGTGCCACCAGCAGAGATTTAAAGGGTCAGCCCCAGCATTTT. Translation: CATSRDLKGQPQHF. This sequence joins TRBV15 and TRBJ1-5; D gene ambiguous. The V end was cut by 0 bases, the J end by 6 bases, with 9 bases between. From germline, CDR1 is LNHNV and CDR2 YYDKDF (reference sequence). The CDR3 consists of 14 residues.

This clonotype has ten or more counts. The V gene is TRBV27, the J gene TRBJ1-4, with TRBD1 identical over 9 bases. The CDR3 has 15 residues. The junction had 12 bases not matched to a gene; V was cut back by 5 bases and J by 11 bases. Germline V gene sequence: CDR1 MNHEY, CDR2 SMNVEV (reference sequence). The chain's CDR3 is CASSQTQGALGKLFF. The CDR3 bases are TGTGCCAGCAGTCAGACACAGGGGGCGCTGGGGAAACTGTTTTTT.

The table lists this clonotype with many counts. This chain connects TRBV6-5 to TRBJ2-2; D is uncertain. The V gene's germline CDR1 is MNHEY and CDR2 SVGAGI. The CDR3 length is 17 residues. The V and J ends lost 0 bases and 4 bases respectively, with 15 bases between them. The DNA of the CDR3 is TGTGCCAGCAGTTACTCGAATCTATATACACCCACCGGGGAGCTGTTTTTT. Translating gives CASSYSNLYTPTGELFF.

The chain links TRBV7-2 to TRBJ2-2, with a weak D call TRBD1 (6 bases). CDR3 length: 13 amino acids. Germline CDR1 is SGHTA and CDR2 is FQGNSA. V lost 6 bases, J lost 6 bases, and 11 bases lay in between. CDR3 bases: TGTGCCAGCAGGCCAGGGACACCCGGGGAGCTGTTTTTT. This gives the protein CASRPGTPGELFF.